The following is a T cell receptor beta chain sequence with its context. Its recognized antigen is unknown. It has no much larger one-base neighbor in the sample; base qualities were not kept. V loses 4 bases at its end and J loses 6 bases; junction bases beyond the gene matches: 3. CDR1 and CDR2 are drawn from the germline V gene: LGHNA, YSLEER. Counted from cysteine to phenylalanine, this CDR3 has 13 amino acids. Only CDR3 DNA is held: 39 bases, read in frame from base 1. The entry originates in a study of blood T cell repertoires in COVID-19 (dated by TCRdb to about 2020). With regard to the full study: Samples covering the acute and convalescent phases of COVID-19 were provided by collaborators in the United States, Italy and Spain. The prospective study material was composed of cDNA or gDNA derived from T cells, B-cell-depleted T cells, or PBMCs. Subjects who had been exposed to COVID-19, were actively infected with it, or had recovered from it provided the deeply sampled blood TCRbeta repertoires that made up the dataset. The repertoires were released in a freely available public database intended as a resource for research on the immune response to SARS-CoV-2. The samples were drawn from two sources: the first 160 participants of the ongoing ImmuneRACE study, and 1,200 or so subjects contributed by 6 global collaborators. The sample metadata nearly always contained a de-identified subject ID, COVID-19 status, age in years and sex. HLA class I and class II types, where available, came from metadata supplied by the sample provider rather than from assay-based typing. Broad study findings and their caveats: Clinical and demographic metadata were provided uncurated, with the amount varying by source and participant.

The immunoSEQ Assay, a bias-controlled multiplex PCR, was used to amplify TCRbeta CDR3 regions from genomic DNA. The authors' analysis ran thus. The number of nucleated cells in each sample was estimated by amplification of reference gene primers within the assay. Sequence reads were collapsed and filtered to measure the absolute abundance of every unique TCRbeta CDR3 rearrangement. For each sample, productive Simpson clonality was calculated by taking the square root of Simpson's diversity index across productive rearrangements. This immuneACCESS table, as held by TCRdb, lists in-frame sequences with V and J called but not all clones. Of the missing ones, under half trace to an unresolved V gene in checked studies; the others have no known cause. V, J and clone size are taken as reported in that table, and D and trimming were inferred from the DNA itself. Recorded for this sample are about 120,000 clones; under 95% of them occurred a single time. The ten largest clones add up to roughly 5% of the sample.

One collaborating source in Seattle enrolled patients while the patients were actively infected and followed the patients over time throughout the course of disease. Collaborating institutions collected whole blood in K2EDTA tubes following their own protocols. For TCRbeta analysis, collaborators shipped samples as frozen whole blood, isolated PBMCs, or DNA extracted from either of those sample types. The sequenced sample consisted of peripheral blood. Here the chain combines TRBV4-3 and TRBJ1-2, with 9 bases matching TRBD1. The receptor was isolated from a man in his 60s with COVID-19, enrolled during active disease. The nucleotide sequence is TGCGCCAGCAGCCCCCGACAGGGGGATGGCTACACCTTC. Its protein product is CASSPRQGDGYTF.